Below are 13 T cell receptor beta chains sequenced from a single sample in a study of shared clonotypes between healthy human individuals. Some clones are missing from TCRdb's copy, which holds only in-frame ones; the method was immunoSEQ multiplex PCR. The table has about 680,000 clones, around two thirds seen once. Sequencing was done on a sample of memory CD4+ T cells sorted from blood. The subset: CD45RA-negative fraction. The receptors stem from a young woman in good health.

In the case of this clone: The same CDR3 can be traced to other DNA sequences in this sample. This chain connects TRBV5-1 to TRBJ2-1, with 11 bases identical to TRBD2. J gave up 4 bases and V 2 bases, and 2 bases lay outside the gene matches. CDR3 length equals 15 residues. Germline CDR1 SGHRS, CDR2 YFSETQ. The CDR3 DNA is TGCGCCAGCAGCTTAGGGACTAGCGGTTACAATGAGCAGTTCTTC. As protein: CASSLGTSGYNEQFF.

The V and J genes are TRBV28 and TRBJ1-1; tentative D call: TRBD1 (5 bases). The CDR3 is 15 amino acids. Looked up from germline, CDR1 is MDHEN and CDR2 is SYDVKM. With 3 bases removed from V and 5 bases from J, the gap between germline ends came to 16 bases. The CDR3 loop reads CASSFIGRGGTEAFF. The CDR3 nucleotides read TGTGCCAGCAGTTTTATTGGGCGGGGGGGTACTGAAGCTTTCTTT. Combining the CDR3 with reference TRBV28 and TRBJ1-1 gives the whole variable domain DVKVTQSSRYLVKRTGEKVFLECVQDMDHENMFWYRQDPGLGLRLIYFSYDVKMKEKGDIPEGYSVSREKKERFSLILESASTNQTSMYLCASSFIGRGGTEAFFGQGTRLTVV.

This clone was found once. The V gene is TRBV4-2, the J gene TRBJ2-7, with D perhaps matching TRBD2 (6 bases). CDR3 length: 15 amino acids. CDR1 is LGHNA and CDR2 is YNFKEQ in the germline V gene. V was shortened by 3 bases and J by 6 bases, with 18 bases between the two germline ends. The CDR3 DNA reads as TGTGCCAGCAGCCACAAAACGGGACTCCTCCGCGAGCAGTACTTC. Translation gives CASSHKTGLLREQYF.

This clone was picked up a small number of times. The CDR3 protein is CAWSWGLFGNTIYF. DNA of the CDR3: TGTGCCTGGAGTTGGGGGTTATTTGGAAACACCATATATTTT. The chain uses TRBV30 and TRBJ1-3; tentative D call: TRBD1 (5 bases). Trimming shortened V by 2 bases and J by 3 bases, and 11 bases separated the two germline ends. CDR1 and CDR2 (germline): GTSNPN, SVGIG (reference sequence). This CDR3 has 14 amino acids. Filled out from reference TRBV30 and TRBJ1-3, the complete variable domain reads SQTIHQWPATLVQPVGSPLSLECTVEGTSNPNLYWYRQAAGRGLQLLFYSVGIGQISSEVPQNLSASRPQDRQFILSSKKLLLSDSGFYLCAWSWGLFGNTIYFGEGSWLTVV.

The V call is TRBV10-3, the J call TRBJ2-7; 10 bases are shared with TRBD2. V lost 2 bases and J lost 7; bases outside the gene matches: 8. CDR1 is ENHRY, CDR2 SYGVKD, per germline. The CDR3 spans 15 residues. The CDR3 DNA reads TGTGCCATCAGTGAGGGTCAGCGGGAGGGGGATGAGCAGTACTTC. It translates to CAISEGQREGDEQYF.

The chain joins TRBV11-2 to TRBJ1-1; weak D call: TRBD1 (5 bases). CDR1 is SGHAT and CDR2 is FQNNGV in the germline V gene. V lost 1 base and J 2 bases, leaving 14 bases between the germline ends. The CDR3 length is 16 residues. Here the CDR3 DNA reads TGTGCCAGCAGCTTAGTTTCCGACACAGGAAACACTGAAGCTTTCTTT. Translated: CASSLVSDTGNTEAFF.

This clone has a count of ten or more. The chain recombines TRBV2 with TRBJ2-2; possibly TRBD1 for D (5 bases). Germline-derived CDR1 and CDR2 are SNHLY and FYNNEI. CDR3 size: 15 residues. V lost 4 bases and J lost 3, with 12 bases in between. The CDR3 here is CASSGGVVYTGELFF. The CDR3, as DNA: TGTGCCAGCAGTGGGGGCGTCGTTTACACCGGGGAGCTGTTTTTT.

The chain has TRBV7-6 and TRBJ2-3; D perhaps matches TRBD2 (6 bases). The V gene's germline CDR1 is SGHVS and CDR2 FNYEAQ. V was cut by 5 bases and J by 2 bases, with 14 bases left in between. The CDR3 has 15 amino acids. CDR3 bases: TGTGCCAGCAGCCCACCTAGCGCTTACACAGATACGCAGTATTTT. As protein: CASSPPSAYTDTQYF.

The chain combines TRBV28 with TRBJ1-2, with TRBD1 as a possible D gene (5 bases). V was pared by 7 bases and J by 8 bases, with 23 bases between. The germline V gene has CDR1 MDHEN and CDR2 SYDVKM. CDR3 size: 15 residues. The CDR3 sequence is CASTYHGQGGSGYTF. As DNA, the CDR3 is TGTGCCAGCACCTACCACGGGCAGGGAGGATCAGGCTACACCTTC.

This clone has more than one count but fewer than ten. The rearrangement uses TRBV5-1 and TRBJ1-4; D may be TRBD1 (6 bases). CDR1 is SGHRS and CDR2 is YFSETQ in the germline V gene. Trimming removed 4 bases at V and 5 bases at J, with 9 bases between. This CDR3 has 13 residues. The CDR3 nucleotides read TGCGCCAGCAGCAGAGACAGGAATGAAAAACTGTTTTTT. Its translation is CASSRDRNEKLFF. Supplemented by reference TRBV5-1 and TRBJ1-4, the full variable domain reads KAGVTQTPRYLIKTRGQQVTLSCSPISGHRSVSWYQQTPGQGLQFLFEYFSETQRNKGNFPGRFSGRQFSNSRSEMNVSTLELGDSALYLCASSRDRNEKLFFGSGTQLSVL.

This clone showed up just once. This chain joins TRBV7-2 and TRBJ2-7; TRBD2 agrees at 7 bases. Unmatched junction bases numbered 4, after V lost 8 bases and J lost 0 bases. This CDR3 is built from 13 residues. Germline V CDR1 and CDR2: SGHTA, FQGNSA. Written as DNA, the CDR3 is TGTGCCAGCGCCTGGGGGGGCTCCTACGAGCAGTACTTC. This codes for CASAWGGSYEQYF.

J is TRBJ2-6 and V is TRBV5-1; tentative D call: TRBD1 (5 bases). V dropped 4 bases and J dropped 0 bases, with 17 bases sitting between them. This CDR3 is 18 amino acids long. Germline V lookup: CDR1 SGHRS, CDR2 YFSETQ. CDR3: CASSTPKGWNSGANVLTF. The CDR3 DNA follows: TGCGCCAGCAGCACCCCGAAGGGGTGGAACTCTGGGGCCAACGTCCTGACTTTC.

The chain couples TRBV9 to TRBJ2-3; possible D gene TRBD1, 6 bases. CDR1 is SGDLS and CDR2 is YYNGEE in the germline V gene. The CDR3 covers 12 residues. V was clipped by 4 bases and J by 4 bases, with 7 bases between them. CDR3 loop: CASSPGADTQYF. DNA for the CDR3: TGTGCCAGCAGCCCAGGGGCAGATACGCAGTATTTT. The full variable domain, with the rest looked up from reference TRBV9 and TRBJ2-3, is DSGVTQTPKHLITATGQRVTLRCSPRSGDLSVYWYQQSLDQGLQFLIQYYNGEERAKGNILERFSAQQFPDLHSELNLSSLELGDSALYFCASSPGADTQYFGPGTRLTVL.